This TCR beta chain was captured by sequencing in a study of CD8+CD57+ T cells in acquired aplastic anemia. Study as a whole: Across the sorted CD4+ and CD8+ cells, DNA amounts averaged approximately 3.1 ug. Findings of the study overall: Overlap between patients and controls comprised 25 to 30 CD8+ CDR3 sequences. CD8+ Simpson's diversity did not differ significantly between patients and controls.

Germline loops: CDR1 MNHEY, CDR2 SMNVEV (reference sequence). The CDR3 runs 12 residues. This clonotype appeared many times. The antigen is unknown. Sequence at one end of the junction differs from germline and may be a read error. Genomic DNA, serving as template, underwent TCR beta VDJ and CDR3 profiling. TCRdb processed the reads anew with MiXCR; each CDR3 protein has one entry. This table has 80,000 or so distinct CDR3 sequences, about half appearing once. This receptor was obtained from a human donor in good health, serving as a control. The sequenced sample was sorted CD4+, CD8+, or CD8+CD57+ T cells (not recorded which) from PBMCs. The chain recombines TRBV27 with TRBJ2-3; 7 bases line up with TRBD2. The DNA of the CDR3 is TGTGCCAGCAGTTCTTGGGGGACTACGCTGTATTTT. Translation gives CASSSWGTTLYF.